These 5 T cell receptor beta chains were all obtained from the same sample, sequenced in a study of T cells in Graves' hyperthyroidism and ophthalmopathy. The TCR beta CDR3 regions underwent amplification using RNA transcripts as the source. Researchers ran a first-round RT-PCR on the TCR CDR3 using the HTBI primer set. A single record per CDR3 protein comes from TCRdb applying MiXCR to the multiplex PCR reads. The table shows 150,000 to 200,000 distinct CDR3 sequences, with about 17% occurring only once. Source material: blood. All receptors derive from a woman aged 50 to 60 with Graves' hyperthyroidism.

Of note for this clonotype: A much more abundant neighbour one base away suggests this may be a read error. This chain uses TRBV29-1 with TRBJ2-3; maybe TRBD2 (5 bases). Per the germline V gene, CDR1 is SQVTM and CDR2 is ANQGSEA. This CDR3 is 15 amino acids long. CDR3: CSAERPGAGTDTQYF. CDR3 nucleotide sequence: TGCAGCGCTGAACGACCAGGAGCGGGCACAGATACGCAGTATTTT.

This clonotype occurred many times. CDR3: CASSLGVAAVYEQYF. The CDR3 bases are TGTGCCAGCAGCTTAGGGGTAGCGGCGGTCTACGAGCAGTACTTC. The chain couples TRBV7-2 to TRBJ2-7; possible D gene TRBD2, 6 bases. The germline CDR1 and CDR2 sequences are SGHTA and FQGNSA. With 1 base removed from V and 3 bases from J, the gap between germline ends came to 13 bases. The CDR3 runs to 15 residues. The full variable domain, in which reference TRBV7-2 and TRBJ2-7 provide the parts outside the CDR3, is GAGVSQSPSNKVTEKGKDVELRCDPISGHTALYWYRQSLGQGLEFLIYFQGNSAPDKSGLPSDRFSAERTGGSVSTLTIQRTQQEDSAVYLCASSLGVAAVYEQYFGPGTRLTVT.

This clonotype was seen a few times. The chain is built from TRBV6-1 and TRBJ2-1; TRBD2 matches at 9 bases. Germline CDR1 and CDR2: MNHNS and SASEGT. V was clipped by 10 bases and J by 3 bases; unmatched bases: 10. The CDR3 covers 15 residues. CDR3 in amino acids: CATKRGGGDYNEQFF. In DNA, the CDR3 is TGTGCCACCAAACGGGGCGGGGGGGACTACAATGAGCAGTTCTTC.

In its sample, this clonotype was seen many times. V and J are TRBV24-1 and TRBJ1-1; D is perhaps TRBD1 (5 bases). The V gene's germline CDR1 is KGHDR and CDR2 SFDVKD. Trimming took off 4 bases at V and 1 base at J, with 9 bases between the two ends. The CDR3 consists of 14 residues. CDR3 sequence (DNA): TGTGCCACCAGTGACACAGGCAGGAACACTGAAGCTTTCTTT. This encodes CATSDTGRNTEAFF.

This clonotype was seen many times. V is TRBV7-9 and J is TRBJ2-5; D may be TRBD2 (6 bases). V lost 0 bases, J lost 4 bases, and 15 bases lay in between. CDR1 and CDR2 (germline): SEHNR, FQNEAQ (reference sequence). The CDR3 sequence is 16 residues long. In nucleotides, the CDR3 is TGTGCCAGCAGCTTAGCCGGAACTGGGGGGATAGAGACCCAGTACTTC. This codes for CASSLAGTGGIETQYF. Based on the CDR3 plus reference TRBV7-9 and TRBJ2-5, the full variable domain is DTGVSQNPRHKITKRGQNVTFRCDPISEHNRLYWYRQTLGQGPEFLTYFQNEAQLEKSRLLSDRFSAERPKGSFSTLEIQRTEQGDSAMYLCASSLAGTGGIETQYFGPGTRLLVL.